This TCR beta chain was recorded in a study of T cell repertoires in cytomegalovirus infection. Background on the study: Signatures in public TCR beta sequences pointed to both CMV infection and matching HLA type. Notes on the study in general: HLA-C-restricted CMV-specific TCR beta clonotypes prevailed in the ex vivo response. Using cumulative public TCR beta family frequency, the authors identified those who carried CMV together with the relevant HLA.

MiXCR was run by TCRdb on the reads, yielding one entry per CDR3 protein. The table shows 210,000 or so distinct CDR3 sequences, with approximately 7% occurring only once. With 8 bases removed from V and 8 bases from J, the gap between germline ends came to 22 bases. CDR3 size: 14 residues. CDR1 is SQVTM and CDR2 is ANQGSEA in the germline V gene. This clonotype was recorded many times. Its antigen is unknown. V is TRBV29-1 and J is TRBJ2-1, with D tentatively TRBD1 or TRBD2 (5 bases each). Sequenced input: PBMCs. This TCR derives from a human donor in good health (CMV status not recorded). Some clones in this sample may be carry-over from other donors' samples. The CDR3 loop reads CSSRLGDVKHEQFF. CDR3 DNA: TGCAGCAGTCGATTAGGGGACGTAAAGCATGAGCAGTTCTTC.